This T cell receptor beta chain derives from a study of vaccination effects on CD4 cells after COVID-19. Study-wide background: Two-dose vaccination with either BNT162b2 or mRNA-1273 was given to the participants.

Study-level results: Infection- and vaccine-induced clones contracted markedly late after vaccination.

Prior to sequencing, the ViraFEST assay stimulated PBMC with viral peptide pools, which expanded the antigen-specific CD4+ T cells. After roughly 11 days in culture, the CD4+ T cells were isolated. Documented for the person is a PCR-confirmed SARS-CoV-2 infection occurring between March and December 2020. Each culture well received about 2 million PBMC. These cells were then cultured in IMDM with 10 IU/ml IL-2 and 9 to 10 ug/ml peptides. Half-medium exchanges with IL-2 medium took place on days 3 and 7. The ends were cut back, 4 bases at V and 7 bases at J, with 16 bases in the middle. Germline V lookup: CDR1 SEHNR, CDR2 FQNEAQ (reference sequence). This CDR3 is built from 14 residues. Of note for this clone: The antigen is not known.

Produced via immunoSEQ multiplex PCR; TCRdb's table is partial and in-frame only. The sample includes around 30,000 clones, roughly 69% of them seen just once. The sequence came from a human donor who had a prior SARS-CoV-2 infection. The sequencing used CD4+ T cells from PBMCs cultured with SARS-CoV-2 spike peptides, collected before COVID-19 vaccination. This chain joins TRBV7-9 and TRBJ1-2; D is possibly TRBD1 (5 bases). The DNA of the CDR3 is TGTGCCAGCAGCTCAGGGAGGGAGCACGTTGGCTACACCTTC. It is translated as CASSSGREHVGYTF.